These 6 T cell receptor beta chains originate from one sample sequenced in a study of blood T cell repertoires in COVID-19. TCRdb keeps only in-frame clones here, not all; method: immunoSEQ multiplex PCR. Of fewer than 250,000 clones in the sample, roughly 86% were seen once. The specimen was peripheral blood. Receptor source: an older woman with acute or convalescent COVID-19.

CDR3 residues: CASSSYGRDTEAFF. The CDR3 DNA reads TGTGCCAGCAGCTCTTATGGGAGGGACACTGAAGCTTTCTTT. J is TRBJ1-1 and V is TRBV28; D gene unclear. In germline, CDR1 is MDHEN, CDR2 SYDVKM. V dropped 6 bases and J dropped 3 bases, with 14 bases sitting between them. The CDR3 length is 14 residues.

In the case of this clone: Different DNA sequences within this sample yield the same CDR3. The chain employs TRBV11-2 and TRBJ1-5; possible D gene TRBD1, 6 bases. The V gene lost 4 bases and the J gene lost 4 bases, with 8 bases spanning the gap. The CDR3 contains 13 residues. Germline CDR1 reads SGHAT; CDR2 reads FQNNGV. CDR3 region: CASSSQGNQPQHF. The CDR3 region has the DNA TGTGCCAGCAGCTCACAGGGAAATCAGCCCCAGCATTTT. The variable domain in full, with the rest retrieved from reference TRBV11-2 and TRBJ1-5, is EAGVAQSPRYKIIEKRQSVAFWCNPISGHATLYWYQQILGQGPKLLIQFQNNGVVDDSQLPKDRFSAERLKGVDSTLKIQPAKLEDSAVYLCASSSQGNQPQHFGDGTRLSIL.

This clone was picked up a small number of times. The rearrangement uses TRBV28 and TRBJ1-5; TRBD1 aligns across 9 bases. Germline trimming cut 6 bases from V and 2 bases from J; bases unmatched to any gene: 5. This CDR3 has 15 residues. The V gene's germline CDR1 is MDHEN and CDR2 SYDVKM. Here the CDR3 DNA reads TGTGCCAGCAGCCAGGGACAGGGAGGCAATCAGCCCCAGCATTTT. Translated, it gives CASSQGQGGNQPQHF.

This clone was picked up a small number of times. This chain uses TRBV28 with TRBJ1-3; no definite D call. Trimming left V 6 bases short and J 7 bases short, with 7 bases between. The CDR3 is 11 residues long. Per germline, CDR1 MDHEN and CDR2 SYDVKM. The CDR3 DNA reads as TGTGCCAGCAGCCTCCGGAACACCATATATTTT. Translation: CASSLRNTIYF.

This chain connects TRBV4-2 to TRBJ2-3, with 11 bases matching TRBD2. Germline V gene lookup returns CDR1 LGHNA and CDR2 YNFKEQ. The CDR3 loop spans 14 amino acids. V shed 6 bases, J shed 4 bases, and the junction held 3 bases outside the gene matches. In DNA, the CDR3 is TGTGCCAGCAGTCTAGCGGGGGGACCAGATACGCAGTATTTT. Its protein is CASSLAGGPDTQYF.

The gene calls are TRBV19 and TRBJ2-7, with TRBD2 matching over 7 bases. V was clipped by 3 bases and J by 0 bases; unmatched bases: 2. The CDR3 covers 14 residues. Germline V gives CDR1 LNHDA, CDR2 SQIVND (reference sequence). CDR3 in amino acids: CASSMASGSYEQYF. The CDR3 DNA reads TGTGCCAGTAGTATGGCTAGCGGCTCCTACGAGCAGTACTTC. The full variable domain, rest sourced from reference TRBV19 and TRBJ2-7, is DGGITQSPKYLFRKEGQNVTLSCEQNLNHDAMYWYRQDPGQGLRLIYYSQIVNDFQKGDIAEGYSVSREKKESFPLTVTSAQKNPTAFYLCASSMASGSYEQYFGPGTRLTVT.